This T cell receptor beta chain was documented in a study of blood T cells in healthy people across ages. Trimming took 5 bases from V and 13 from J; bases not matched to a gene: 11. The CDR3 is 13 residues long. A second PCR, run for roughly 7 to 12 cycles, used a sample-barcoded 5' primer plus a J-beta primer mix. Researchers report that a template-switch adaptor with 12 random nucleotides tagged each cDNA molecule. TCRdb reprocessed the 5' RACE reads via MiXCR and lists one record per CDR3 protein. There are around 1,600,000 distinct CDR3 sequences in the sample; 35% to 45% occur only once, and more than 4% lies in the top ten. With respect to this clonotype: This may arise from a read error, as a much more abundant clone is one base away.

The source material was blood. This TCR was recovered from a woman younger than 30 in good health. The chain has TRBV12-3 or TRBV12-4 and TRBJ2-1; 7 nucleotides match TRBD2. The CDR3 DNA reads TGTGCCAGCAGTCTCTTTGGGGGGGAGACCCAGTTCTTC. Translation: CASSLFGGETQFF.